This section outlines one T cell receptor (beta chain) sequence together with its context. The data stem from a study of control samples from healthy donors and cancer patients. TCRdb's table, derived via immunoSEQ multiplex PCR, lists solely in-frame clones and lacks some. The repertoire includes 90,000 to 100,000 clones, about nine tenths of them detected once, and over 3% sits in the top ten. Sequencing used blood. This receptor was taken from a woman aged 18-29 years in good health.

CDR3 loop: CAISDEEPAEVSYEQYF. The DNA of the CDR3 is TGTGCCATCAGTGACGAGGAACCAGCGGAGGTCTCCTACGAGCAGTACTTC. This chain links TRBV10-3 with TRBJ2-7, with D maybe TRBD2 (5 bases). Germline CDR1 is ENHRY and CDR2 is SYGVKD. CDR3 size: 17 residues. Trimming took 3 bases from V and 0 from J, leaving 18 bases between them.